A single sample is the source of the 9 T cell receptor beta chains below, sequenced in a study of blood T cell repertoires in COVID-19. Sequencing used immunoSEQ multiplex PCR; TCRdb keeps in-frame clones, though not all of them. Of approximately 35,000 clones listed, around 90% were seen once; the top ten hold almost 5%. Sequencing was done on a sample of peripheral blood. These receptor sequences come from a woman in her 70s with active COVID-19.

The rearrangement uses TRBV20-1 and TRBJ2-3, with D possibly matching TRBD2 (6 bases). The V end lost 3 bases, the J end lost 2 bases, and 27 bases lay between the germline ends. CDR1 DFQATT and CDR2 SNEGSKA come from the germline V gene (reference sequence). This CDR3 has 19 amino acids. CDR3 region: CSASLSTAGSTQNTDTQYF. CDR3 nucleotides: TGCAGTGCTAGTTTGTCTACTGCGGGGTCCACTCAGAACACAGATACGCAGTATTTT.

V usage is TRBV27 and J usage is TRBJ2-1, with a weak D call TRBD2 (5 bases). V was cut by 8 bases and J by 8 bases, with 22 bases left in between. From germline, CDR1 is MNHEY and CDR2 SMNVEV (reference sequence). The CDR3 has 15 residues. CDR3 protein: CASVAPGVNGDEQFF. CDR3 DNA sequence: TGTGCCAGCGTAGCCCCCGGGGTAAACGGGGATGAGCAGTTCTTC.

V gene TRBV18 combines with J gene TRBJ1-4; D unclear. Germline-derived CDR1 and CDR2 are KGHSH and LQKENI. CDR3 length: 13 residues. V was clipped by 3 bases and J by 8 bases, with 10 bases between them. CDR3 nucleotides: TGTGCCAGCTCACCTTCGGGAGTCGAAAAACTGTTTTTT. Translation gives CASSPSGVEKLFF.

V is TRBV5-6 and J is TRBJ2-5, with 7 bases matching TRBD1. Germline trimming cut 3 bases from V and 5 bases from J; bases unmatched to any gene: 7. The germline gives CDR1 SGHDT, CDR2 YYEEEE. CDR3 length equals 14 residues. Written as DNA, the CDR3 is TGTGCCAGCAGCTGGGCGACAGGGTCGGAGACCCAGTACTTC. Its protein is CASSWATGSETQYF.

CDR3 nucleotide sequence: TGTGCCAGCAACCGCGGGAACACTGAAGCTTTCTTT. Translated: CASNRGNTEAFF. This sequence joins TRBV5-5 and TRBJ1-1; D uncertain. The CDR3 totals 12 residues. V was clipped by 6 bases and J by 1 base, with 7 bases between them. Germline V gene data show CDR1 as SGHKS and CDR2 as YYEKEE (reference sequence).

J is TRBJ1-1 and V is TRBV3-1 (or the pseudogene TRBV3-2); D gene ambiguous. Germline assignment: CDR1 LGHDT and CDR2 YNNKEL (reference sequence). Trimming cost V 2 bases and J 6 bases, with 19 bases left between them. The CDR3 contains 16 residues. The chain's CDR3 is CASSQSESEVYAEAFF. CDR3 sequence (DNA): TGTGCCAGCAGCCAATCAGAGTCAGAGGTGTACGCTGAAGCTTTCTTT.

V gene TRBV28 combines with J gene TRBJ1-3, with 9 nucleotides matching TRBD1. Germline-derived CDR1 and CDR2 are MDHEN and SYDVKM. Trimming removed 4 bases from V and 0 bases from J; junction bases left unmatched: 13. The CDR3 is 19 residues long. As DNA, the CDR3 is TGTGCCAGCAGTTCCTACCACTCTCCGGGACAGGGCTCTGGAAACACCATATATTTT. Its translation: CASSSYHSPGQGSGNTIYF. Full variable domain (outside the CDR3, taken from reference TRBV28 and TRBJ1-3): DVKVTQSSRYLVKRTGEKVFLECVQDMDHENMFWYRQDPGLGLRLIYFSYDVKMKEKGDIPEGYSVSREKKERFSLILESASTNQTSMYLCASSSYHSPGQGSGNTIYFGEGSWLTVV.

The chain recombines TRBV14 with TRBJ1-1, with 7 bases that match TRBD1. Germline-derived CDR1 and CDR2 are SGHDN and FVKESK. This CDR3 is 14 amino acids long. After removal of 3 bases from V and 8 bases from J, the junction contained 9 bases not matched to a gene. The CDR3: CASSHTPQGQEAFF. CDR3 nucleotides: TGTGCCAGCAGCCATACCCCCCAGGGACAGGAAGCTTTCTTT. Drawing the rest from reference TRBV14 and TRBJ1-1, the complete variable domain is EAGVTQFPSHSVIEKGQTVTLRCDPISGHDNLYWYRRVMGKEIKFLLHFVKESKQDESGMPNNRFLAERTGGTYSTLKVQPAELEDSGVYFCASSHTPQGQEAFFGQGTRLTVV.

V and J are TRBV30 and TRBJ2-5, with D possibly matching TRBD1 (6 bases). There are 14 residues in the CDR3. The ends were cut back, 0 bases at V and 7 bases at J, with 15 bases in the middle. Germline V CDR1 and CDR2: GTSNPN, SVGIG (reference sequence). CDR3 in amino acids: CAWSVDSRRGTQYF. DNA for the CDR3: TGTGCCTGGAGTGTAGACTCGCGCAGGGGGACCCAGTACTTC. The full variable domain, its missing parts supplied by reference TRBV30 and TRBJ2-5, is SQTIHQWPATLVQPVGSPLSLECTVEGTSNPNLYWYRQAAGRGLQLLFYSVGIGQISSEVPQNLSASRPQDRQFILSSKKLLLSDSGFYLCAWSVDSRRGTQYFGPGTRLLVL.